This T cell receptor beta chain was identified during a study of CD8 T cells in Susac syndrome. Reverse transcription used about 0.5 to 1 ug RNA and random hexamers. The method of amplification for TCR beta CDR3 was immunoSEQ multiplex PCR, covering 54 Vbeta and 13 Jbeta. Each CDR3 protein is one row after TCRdb ran MiXCR on the immunoSEQ multiplex PCR reads. Among more than 150,000 distinct CDR3 sequences listed, over 85% were seen once. In regard to this clonotype: Its specificity is unknown.

The sequenced target, TCR beta, came from blood CD8+ and CD4+ T cells. The CDR3 has 13 amino acids. Trimming shortened V by 6 bases and J by 1 base, and 7 bases separated the two germline ends. Study-wide points: The study admitted that it had a relatively small number of individuals in its TCR sequencing and HLA analysis.

The genes are TRBV12-3 or TRBV12-4 and TRBJ2-1; D uncertain. The sample was CD4+ T cells from PBMCs. The source is a human donor in good health. In DNA, the CDR3 is TGTGCCAGCAGGGCGCGGTCCTACAATGAGCAGTTCTTC. This encodes CASRARSYNEQFF.